The rows below give T cell receptor beta chains drawn from one sample of a study of shared clonotypes between healthy human individuals. TCRdb keeps only in-frame clones here, not all; method: immunoSEQ multiplex PCR. The sample lists around 700,000 clones; about 80% were seen once. The sequenced material came from memory CD4+ T cells sorted from blood. Receptors were obtained from a woman aged 25 to 39 in good health. CDR3s include the opening cysteine and the closing phenylalanine or tryptophan. Fields, in order: CDR3 DNA, CDR3 protein, J gene, V gene, clone size, D gene. The D gene is left open where the match is weak. Clone size appears in some rows only: once, few, many, or a class for an expanded clone.

CDR3nt: TGCGCCAGCGGGCTGGCTAGCGGGATCAATGAGCAGTTCTTC; CDR3aa: CASGLASGINEQFF; j_gene: TRBJ2-1; v_gene: TRBV5-1; abundance: -; d_gene: TRBD2
CDR3nt: TGTGCCAGCGTCCACCCCTCAGGAACAGAAGCTTTCTTT; CDR3aa: CASVHPSGTEAFF; j_gene: TRBJ1-1; v_gene: TRBV7-8; abundance: -; d_gene: -
CDR3nt: TGTGCCAGCAGTTACTGGAGTGCCACCATGAACACTGAAGCTTTCTTT; CDR3aa: CASSYWSATMNTEAFF; j_gene: TRBJ1-1; v_gene: TRBV6-5; abundance: -; d_gene: -
CDR3nt: TGTGCCAGCAGCTCGGGTGGAGGGATGCAGTATTTT; CDR3aa: CASSSGGGMQYF; j_gene: TRBJ2-3; v_gene: TRBV7-9; abundance: few; d_gene: -
CDR3nt: TGTGCCAGCAGCTTGGGTGACATTCAGTACTTC; CDR3aa: CASSLGDIQYF; j_gene: TRBJ2-4; v_gene: TRBV5-4; abundance: -; d_gene: -
CDR3nt: TGTGCCAGCACGAGGACAGGGGGTTACGAGCAGTACTTC; CDR3aa: CASTRTGGYEQYF; j_gene: TRBJ2-7; v_gene: TRBV6-1; abundance: -; d_gene: TRBD1
CDR3nt: TGTGCCAGCGGGCTCGGGGACGAGCAGTACTTC; CDR3aa: CASGLGDEQYF; j_gene: TRBJ2-7; v_gene: TRBV5-5; abundance: -; d_gene: -
CDR3nt: TGCAGCGTTGACAGCCAGGGGGCTGAGCAGTTCTTC; CDR3aa: CSVDSQGAEQFF; j_gene: TRBJ2-1; v_gene: TRBV29-1; abundance: once; d_gene: TRBD1
CDR3nt: TGCGCCAGCAGCTCAATCCGGGGACTGAACACAGATACGCAGTATTTT; CDR3aa: CASSSIRGLNTDTQYF; j_gene: TRBJ2-3; v_gene: TRBV5-1; abundance: -; d_gene: -
CDR3nt: TGTGCCATCTCCGACGAAGGGGACACTGAAGCTTTCTTT; CDR3aa: CAISDEGDTEAFF; j_gene: TRBJ1-1; v_gene: TRBV10-3; abundance: -; d_gene: -
CDR3nt: TGCAGTGCTAGAGTAGGCAGGGGAAGATTCTTC; CDR3aa: CSARVGRGRFF; j_gene: TRBJ2-1; v_gene: TRBV20-1; abundance: -; d_gene: -
CDR3nt: TGTGCCAGCAGTGCACGGACAGACCCTCCCACAGATACGCAGTATTTT; CDR3aa: CASSARTDPPTDTQYF; j_gene: TRBJ2-3; v_gene: TRBV2; abundance: few; d_gene: -
CDR3nt: TGTGCCAGCAGCCTAGGACTAGGTGAGACCCAGTACTTC; CDR3aa: CASSLGLGETQYF; j_gene: TRBJ2-5; v_gene: TRBV5-4; abundance: -; d_gene: TRBD2
CDR3nt: TGTGCCAGCAGCCAACAGGGGGCCTACAATGAGCAGTTCTTC; CDR3aa: CASSQQGAYNEQFF; j_gene: TRBJ2-1; v_gene: TRBV6-5; abundance: -; d_gene: TRBD1
CDR3nt: TGTGCCAGCAGTCACCTAGCGGGAGGTAACAATGAGCAGTTCTTC; CDR3aa: CASSHLAGGNNEQFF; j_gene: TRBJ2-1; v_gene: TRBV6-6; abundance: -; d_gene: TRBD2
CDR3nt: TGTGCCAGCAGATCCCTAGCGGGACGCACGGACGAGCAGTACTTC; CDR3aa: CASRSLAGRTDEQYF; j_gene: TRBJ2-7; v_gene: TRBV2; abundance: few; d_gene: TRBD2
CDR3nt: TGTGCCAGCAGTGCCCGGGACAGCAAGACGGTCTCTGGGGCCAACGTCCTGACTTTC; CDR3aa: CASSARDSKTVSGANVLTF; j_gene: TRBJ2-6; v_gene: TRBV6-1; abundance: many; d_gene: TRBD1
CDR3nt: TGTGCCAGCAGATCCGGGACAGGGGGCTCCGTCGAGCAGTACTTC; CDR3aa: CASRSGTGGSVEQYF; j_gene: TRBJ2-7; v_gene: TRBV28; abundance: -; d_gene: TRBD1
CDR3nt: TGTGCCAGCAGCTTAAATAAGGGGACATACAATGAGCAGTTCTTC; CDR3aa: CASSLNKGTYNEQFF; j_gene: TRBJ2-1; v_gene: TRBV11-3; abundance: -; d_gene: -
CDR3nt: TGTGCCAGCAGTTTAAACAGGGCCGGGGAGTTCTTC; CDR3aa: CASSLNRAGEFF; j_gene: TRBJ2-1; v_gene: TRBV2; abundance: -; d_gene: -
CDR3nt: TGTGCCAGCAGCACCCGGACAGGGAGCACAGATACGCAGTATTTT; CDR3aa: CASSTRTGSTDTQYF; j_gene: TRBJ2-3; v_gene: TRBV7-9; abundance: once; d_gene: TRBD1
CDR3nt: TGCAGCGTTGAATCTCTAGCGGGCATCAATGAGCAGTTCTTC; CDR3aa: CSVESLAGINEQFF; j_gene: TRBJ2-1; v_gene: TRBV29-1; abundance: -; d_gene: TRBD2
CDR3nt: TGTGCCAGCAGTGTAGAGGCCGGTAGCACAGATACGCAGTATTTT; CDR3aa: CASSVEAGSTDTQYF; j_gene: TRBJ2-3; v_gene: TRBV2; abundance: -; d_gene: -
CDR3nt: TGTGCCAGCAGGGGGGACCTCACTGAAGCTTTCTTT; CDR3aa: CASRGDLTEAFF; j_gene: TRBJ1-1; v_gene: TRBV28; abundance: -; d_gene: -
CDR3nt: TGTGCCAGCAGCCGTCCACCATCCACAGATACGCAGTATTTT; CDR3aa: CASSRPPSTDTQYF; j_gene: TRBJ2-3; v_gene: TRBV28; abundance: -; d_gene: -
CDR3nt: TGTGCCAGCAGCGAACGACCCAGGAGGGATAGGTCAGATACGCAGTATTTT; CDR3aa: CASSERPRRDRSDTQYF; j_gene: TRBJ2-3; v_gene: TRBV7-2; abundance: -; d_gene: -
CDR3nt: TGCGCCAGCAGCCAAGTGGGGACAGTCTCTGGAAACACCATATATTTT; CDR3aa: CASSQVGTVSGNTIYF; j_gene: TRBJ1-3; v_gene: TRBV4-1; abundance: -; d_gene: TRBD1
CDR3nt: TGTGCCAGCAGCTTAGGAAGGGCGGGAGGGCCAACAGATACGCAGTATTTT; CDR3aa: CASSLGRAGGPTDTQYF; j_gene: TRBJ2-3; v_gene: TRBV11-3; abundance: -; d_gene: TRBD2
CDR3nt: TGTGCCAGCAGTGAAGCGCTTCTAGGTTACGAGCAGTACTTC; CDR3aa: CASSEALLGYEQYF; j_gene: TRBJ2-7; v_gene: TRBV2; abundance: -; d_gene: -
CDR3nt: TGCAGCGTTGAAGTCTGGAGGCCGGCTGGCAATGAGCAGTTCTTC; CDR3aa: CSVEVWRPAGNEQFF; j_gene: TRBJ2-1; v_gene: TRBV29-1; abundance: -; d_gene: -
CDR3nt: TGTGCCAGCAGTCCGGTCAGGGGCGGGTACGAGCAGTACTTC; CDR3aa: CASSPVRGGYEQYF; j_gene: TRBJ2-7; v_gene: TRBV28; abundance: many; d_gene: -
CDR3nt: TGTGCCAGCAGCTTAGGACCAGATACGCAGTATTTT; CDR3aa: CASSLGPDTQYF; j_gene: TRBJ2-3; v_gene: TRBV7-9; abundance: -; d_gene: -
CDR3nt: TGTGCCAGCAGCTTGCTACAAAAGGACCATCAGCCCCAGCATTTT; CDR3aa: CASSLLQKDHQPQHF; j_gene: TRBJ1-5; v_gene: TRBV5-3; abundance: -; d_gene: -
CDR3nt: TGTGCCAGTAGTGTTAGCAATCAGCCCCAGCATTTT; CDR3aa: CASSVSNQPQHF; j_gene: TRBJ1-5; v_gene: TRBV19; abundance: -; d_gene: -
CDR3nt: TGTGCCAGCAGTGATGCCGGGGGCCTGAACACTGAAGCTTTCTTT; CDR3aa: CASSDAGGLNTEAFF; j_gene: TRBJ1-1; v_gene: TRBV2; abundance: -; d_gene: -
CDR3nt: TGTGCCTGGAGTGAGACAGGGGAAATCTATGGCTACACCTTC; CDR3aa: CAWSETGEIYGYTF; j_gene: TRBJ1-2; v_gene: TRBV30; abundance: -; d_gene: TRBD1
CDR3nt: TGCGCCAGCAGCTTGGAACCGGGACAACCCACAGATACGCAGTATTTT; CDR3aa: CASSLEPGQPTDTQYF; j_gene: TRBJ2-3; v_gene: TRBV5-1; abundance: few; d_gene: -
CDR3nt: TGTGCCAGCAGCTCCGGACAGGGGGTTGATGGAAATCAGCCCCAGCATTTT; CDR3aa: CASSSGQGVDGNQPQHF; j_gene: TRBJ1-5; v_gene: TRBV7-9; abundance: -; d_gene: TRBD1
CDR3nt: TGTGCCAGCAGTTTCGGCCGGGACACCTGGGGCACTGAAGCTTTCTTT; CDR3aa: CASSFGRDTWGTEAFF; j_gene: TRBJ1-1; v_gene: TRBV27; abundance: -; d_gene: -
CDR3nt: TGCGCCAGCAGCCAAGATTCCAGCGGGAGGCAGACCCAGTACTTC; CDR3aa: CASSQDSSGRQTQYF; j_gene: TRBJ2-5; v_gene: TRBV4-1; abundance: many; d_gene: TRBD2
CDR3nt: TGTGCCAGCAGCTTAAGCGGTGTCGGGACCCAGTACTTC; CDR3aa: CASSLSGVGTQYF; j_gene: TRBJ2-5; v_gene: TRBV5-5; abundance: -; d_gene: -